Listed below are T cell receptor beta chains from one sample, sequenced in a study of blood T cell repertoires in COVID-19. This table comes from immunoSEQ multiplex PCR, and its TCRdb copy is limited to in-frame clones, with some not included. The table includes some 490,000 clones, 70% to 90% detected once. What was sequenced was peripheral blood. These receptors came from a human donor in a cohort sampled during active COVID-19. The conserved cysteine and the conserved F or W are not part of the CDR3 here. The order of the fields is D gene, J gene, V gene, CDR3 protein. D genes are given only for firm matches.

>TRBD1|TRBJ1-4|TRBV6-5
ASSYRQGQEKLF
>.|TRBJ1-1|TRBV5-4
ASSPQGGTEAF
>TRBD2|TRBJ2-7|TRBV27
AAATTSGMREQY
>.|TRBJ1-1|TRBV19
ASSIGHGAEAF
>TRBD1|TRBJ1-5|TRBV6-6
ASSSPTGNGQPQH
>TRBD2|TRBJ2-7|TRBV5-1
ASSLRGPSGSYEQY
>TRBD1|TRBJ2-2|TRBV19
ASSIGQGGNTGELF
>TRBD1|TRBJ2-3|TRBV9
ASSVDRVEDTQY
>.|TRBJ2-5|TRBV24-1
ATSDLNRGRETQY
>TRBD1|TRBJ2-5|TRBV19
ATRGTGQETQY
>TRBD2|TRBJ2-3|TRBV5-1
ASSPLTSGLTDTQY
>TRBD1|TRBJ2-1|TRBV24-1
ATSVQGAPYNEQF
>TRBD2|TRBJ2-1|TRBV7-9
ASSLASLAGGNEQF